A selection of T cell receptor beta chains follows, all from one sample in a study of blood T cells in healthy people across ages. MiXCR, run by TCRdb on the 5' RACE reads, gives a single entry per CDR3 protein. Here the sample spans roughly 800,000 distinct CDR3 sequences, around a quarter being singletons. This sample was also put to use in a study of T cells of mothers and their children.

Specimen: blood. Source of these receptors: a boy aged 10-17 years in good health. The CDR3 runs from the conserved cysteine through the conserved F or W. D genes are given only for firm matches. Clone size is stated in some rows and not others, as once, few, many or a class when expanded.

v_call: TRBV20-1; clone_size: few; j_call: TRBJ2-3; d_call: TRBD2; cdr3_nt: TGCAGTGCTAGAGAGGTCAATGGGCGGGAGATGGGGGATACGCAGTATTTT; cdr3_aa: CSAREVNGREMGDTQYF
v_call: TRBV24-1; clone_size: once; j_call: TRBJ2-1; d_call: TRBD2; cdr3_nt: TGTGCCACCAGTGATCCGGGGGGCTCCTACAATGAGCAGTTCTTC; cdr3_aa: CATSDPGGSYNEQFF
v_call: TRBV20-1; clone_size: few; j_call: TRBJ1-1; d_call: .; cdr3_nt: TGCAGTGCTAGAGATATGGGCCCCATGAACACTGAAGCTTTCTTT; cdr3_aa: CSARDMGPMNTEAFF
v_call: TRBV5-1; clone_size: few; j_call: TRBJ2-7; d_call: TRBD2; cdr3_nt: TGCGCCAGCAGCAAACCTATAGCGGGAGCCCAATCCTACGAGCAGTACTTC; cdr3_aa: CASSKPIAGAQSYEQYF
v_call: TRBV6-1; clone_size: few; j_call: TRBJ1-5; d_call: .; cdr3_nt: TGTGCCAGCAGTGAAATCCCGGGCCCTGCGAGCAATCAGCCCCAGCATTTT; cdr3_aa: CASSEIPGPASNQPQHF
v_call: TRBV11-2; clone_size: .; j_call: TRBJ2-5; d_call: TRBD2; cdr3_nt: TGTGCCAGCAGCCGACCGGGGACTAGCGGGATCCTTAGGCAGTACTTC; cdr3_aa: CASSRPGTSGILRQYF
v_call: TRBV12-3/TRBV12-4; clone_size: .; j_call: TRBJ1-4; d_call: .; cdr3_nt: TGTGCCAGCAGTGAAAGTGTGGTCGCAACTAATGAAAAACTGTTTTTT; cdr3_aa: CASSESVVATNEKLFF
v_call: TRBV28; clone_size: .; j_call: TRBJ1-1; d_call: .; cdr3_nt: TGTGCCAGCAGGGATAGGGGGTGGAACACTGAAGCTTTCTTT; cdr3_aa: CASRDRGWNTEAFF
v_call: TRBV25-1; clone_size: .; j_call: TRBJ2-2; d_call: .; cdr3_nt: TGTGCCAGCAGTGGTGGGGGCCTCGGGGAGCTGTTTTTT; cdr3_aa: CASSGGGLGELFF
v_call: TRBV7-8; clone_size: once; j_call: TRBJ2-7; d_call: TRBD2; cdr3_nt: TGTGCCAGCAGTTCCACCGGGACTAGCGCTTCCTACGAGCAGTACTTC; cdr3_aa: CASSSTGTSASYEQYF
v_call: TRBV7-3; clone_size: .; j_call: TRBJ2-1; d_call: .; cdr3_nt: TGTGCCAGCAGCTTATCGGGTCCCAATGAGCAGTTCTTC; cdr3_aa: CASSLSGPNEQFF
v_call: TRBV4-2; clone_size: .; j_call: TRBJ1-1; d_call: .; cdr3_nt: TGTGCCAGCAGCCAAGTCAGGAGCACTGAAGCTTTCTTT; cdr3_aa: CASSQVRSTEAFF
v_call: TRBV15; clone_size: .; j_call: TRBJ2-1; d_call: TRBD2; cdr3_nt: TGTGCCACCAGCCAACTAGCGGGGGGGCCGAATGAGCAGTTCTTC; cdr3_aa: CATSQLAGGPNEQFF
v_call: TRBV21-1; clone_size: few; j_call: TRBJ2-5; d_call: .; cdr3_nt: TGTGCCAGCAGCACCCTATGGTCCCCTCAACAATTGGAGACCCAGTACTTC; cdr3_aa: CASSTLWSPQQLETQYF
v_call: TRBV12-3/TRBV12-4; clone_size: .; j_call: TRBJ2-7; d_call: .; cdr3_nt: TGTGCCAGCAGTTGGGGTCGGGGTGACGAGCAGTACTTC; cdr3_aa: CASSWGRGDEQYF
v_call: TRBV2; clone_size: .; j_call: TRBJ2-1; d_call: .; cdr3_nt: TGTGCCGGTAGCGGAGGCTATGAGCAGTTCTTC; cdr3_aa: CAGSGGYEQFF
v_call: TRBV4-2; clone_size: few; j_call: TRBJ2-1; d_call: .; cdr3_nt: TGTGCCAGCAGCCAAGACTCGCGGGACTGGTACAATGAGCAGTTCTTC; cdr3_aa: CASSQDSRDWYNEQFF
v_call: TRBV28; clone_size: few; j_call: TRBJ2-5; d_call: TRBD2; cdr3_nt: TGTGCCAGCAGTTTGGGGGGCTCAGCGGGAGGAGAGACCCAGTACTTC; cdr3_aa: CASSLGGSAGGETQYF
v_call: TRBV20-1; clone_size: .; j_call: TRBJ1-4; d_call: .; cdr3_nt: TGCAGTGCTAGAGATGTACAGCTTAATGAAAAACTGTTTTTT; cdr3_aa: CSARDVQLNEKLFF
v_call: TRBV6-2/TRBV6-3; clone_size: few; j_call: TRBJ1-5; d_call: .; cdr3_nt: TGTGCCAGCAGTTTGTCCCCCTTGAGCAATCAGCCCCAGCATTTT; cdr3_aa: CASSLSPLSNQPQHF
v_call: TRBV29-1; clone_size: .; j_call: TRBJ1-1; d_call: .; cdr3_nt: TGCAGCGTTGTTGGCACCGGGGACACTGAAGCTTTCTTT; cdr3_aa: CSVVGTGDTEAFF
v_call: TRBV3-1; clone_size: once; j_call: TRBJ2-7; d_call: .; cdr3_nt: TGTGCCAGCAGCCAAGAGCTCCAGCCTTCGACCTCTCCCGGGAGACGCGAGCAGTACTTC; cdr3_aa: CASSQELQPSTSPGRREQYF
v_call: TRBV5-1; clone_size: few; j_call: TRBJ2-7; d_call: TRBD2; cdr3_nt: TGCGCCAGCAGCGGAAGGACTAGCGGGCTGACCTACGAGCAGTACTTC; cdr3_aa: CASSGRTSGLTYEQYF
v_call: TRBV11-2; clone_size: few; j_call: TRBJ1-4; d_call: .; cdr3_nt: TGTGCCAGCAGCTTGTGGACGGGGAATGAAAAACTGTTTTTT; cdr3_aa: CASSLWTGNEKLFF
v_call: TRBV7-9; clone_size: .; j_call: TRBJ2-5; d_call: .; cdr3_nt: TGTGCCAGCAGCGCCGCGCAAGAGACCCAGTACTTC; cdr3_aa: CASSAAQETQYF
v_call: TRBV7-9; clone_size: few; j_call: TRBJ2-7; d_call: .; cdr3_nt: TGTGCCAGCAGCACCCCTTCGACAGAGGCCTACGAGCAGTACTTC; cdr3_aa: CASSTPSTEAYEQYF
v_call: TRBV9; clone_size: many; j_call: TRBJ2-3; d_call: TRBD2; cdr3_nt: TGTGCCAGCAGCTTCAGCGGGGCTAGCACAGATACGCAGTATTTT; cdr3_aa: CASSFSGASTDTQYF
v_call: TRBV5-1; clone_size: .; j_call: TRBJ2-5; d_call: .; cdr3_nt: TGCGCCAGCAGCTTGATCCCCGGGGACCAAGAGACCCAGTACTTC; cdr3_aa: CASSLIPGDQETQYF
v_call: TRBV4-3; clone_size: .; j_call: TRBJ2-5; d_call: .; cdr3_nt: TGCGCCAGCAGCCAAGAAGCCAACCAAGAGACCCAGTACTTC; cdr3_aa: CASSQEANQETQYF
v_call: TRBV24-1; clone_size: few; j_call: TRBJ2-1; d_call: TRBD2; cdr3_nt: TGTGCCACCAGGGGGAGGGGTGAGCAGTTCTTC; cdr3_aa: CATRGRGEQFF
v_call: TRBV20-1; clone_size: few; j_call: TRBJ2-4; d_call: TRBD2; cdr3_nt: TGCAGTGCCAGGGAGGGCCCAGGAATTCAGTACTTC; cdr3_aa: CSAREGPGIQYF
v_call: TRBV18; clone_size: .; j_call: TRBJ1-5; d_call: .; cdr3_nt: TGTGCCAGCGGGGACGGAGTGCGAGATCAGCCCCAGCATTTT; cdr3_aa: CASGDGVRDQPQHF
v_call: TRBV11-2; clone_size: .; j_call: TRBJ2-4; d_call: .; cdr3_nt: TGTGCCCGCAGCTTGGAGGGGGCAACCAAAAACATTCAGTACTTC; cdr3_aa: CARSLEGATKNIQYF
v_call: TRBV4-3; clone_size: .; j_call: TRBJ1-5; d_call: .; cdr3_nt: TGCGCCAGCAGCCAAGATCGCATGGGACGATGGCCCCAGCATTTT; cdr3_aa: CASSQDRMGRWPQHF
v_call: TRBV9; clone_size: .; j_call: TRBJ2-2; d_call: .; cdr3_nt: TGTGCCAGCAGCGCAGATGAGCAGACGACCGGGGAGCTGTTTTTT; cdr3_aa: CASSADEQTTGELFF
v_call: TRBV3-1; clone_size: .; j_call: TRBJ2-1; d_call: .; cdr3_nt: TGTGCCAGCAGCCGAATAAGAGGGGATTACAATGAGCAGTTCTTC; cdr3_aa: CASSRIRGDYNEQFF
v_call: TRBV3-1; clone_size: few; j_call: TRBJ2-1; d_call: TRBD2; cdr3_nt: TGTGCCAGCAGCCCAGTGGGACTAGCGGGCCACTCCTACAATGAGCAGTTCTTC; cdr3_aa: CASSPVGLAGHSYNEQFF
v_call: TRBV5-1; clone_size: many; j_call: TRBJ2-5; d_call: TRBD2; cdr3_nt: TGCGCCAGCAGCTTGGGACTAGCGGGGGGGCCATTCTACGAGACCCAGTACTTC; cdr3_aa: CASSLGLAGGPFYETQYF
v_call: TRBV20-1; clone_size: .; j_call: TRBJ2-1; d_call: .; cdr3_nt: TGCAGTGCTAGGGGGACGCCCGGGAGTTCGCCGTTCTTC; cdr3_aa: CSARGTPGSSPFF
v_call: TRBV6-6; clone_size: few; j_call: TRBJ1-2; d_call: TRBD1; cdr3_nt: TGTGCCAGCAGTTATGGGACAGGGAAATACGGCTACACCTTC; cdr3_aa: CASSYGTGKYGYTF
v_call: TRBV19; clone_size: .; j_call: TRBJ1-6; d_call: .; cdr3_nt: TGTGCCAGTAGTATCCAAGGTAGCCAGCATTCACCCCTCCACTTT; cdr3_aa: CASSIQGSQHSPLHF
v_call: TRBV24-1; clone_size: few; j_call: TRBJ1-2; d_call: .; cdr3_nt: TGTGCCACCAGTGATTTGGTGCAGGGACTGTACACCTTC; cdr3_aa: CATSDLVQGLYTF
v_call: TRBV4-1; clone_size: .; j_call: TRBJ2-5; d_call: .; cdr3_nt: TGCGCCAGCAGCCAAGGATGGGGGGACGAGACCCAGTACTTC; cdr3_aa: CASSQGWGDETQYF
v_call: TRBV5-5; clone_size: few; j_call: TRBJ2-7; d_call: .; cdr3_nt: TGTGCCAGCAGCCGGCCTCCCTACGAGCAGTACTTC; cdr3_aa: CASSRPPYEQYF
v_call: TRBV12-3/TRBV12-4; clone_size: once; j_call: TRBJ2-4; d_call: .; cdr3_nt: TGTGCCAGTAGACGGGCGGGGACCAAAAACATTCAGTACTTC; cdr3_aa: CASRRAGTKNIQYF
v_call: TRBV5-4; clone_size: .; j_call: TRBJ1-2; d_call: .; cdr3_nt: TGTGCCAGCAGCCCGGAGAACGGGATGTGGAGCGGCTACACCTTC; cdr3_aa: CASSPENGMWSGYTF
v_call: TRBV15; clone_size: .; j_call: TRBJ2-1; d_call: .; cdr3_nt: TGTGCCACCAGCAGAGATTTGGAGTCTCAGTTCTTC; cdr3_aa: CATSRDLESQFF
v_call: TRBV20-1; clone_size: .; j_call: TRBJ2-5; d_call: .; cdr3_nt: TGCAGTGCTAGAGGTGGGGTAACGTGGTCGGAGACCCAGTACTTC; cdr3_aa: CSARGGVTWSETQYF
v_call: TRBV5-6; clone_size: few; j_call: TRBJ2-1; d_call: .; cdr3_nt: TGTGCCAGCAGCTTTGGAGTGTTGGAGCAGTTCTTC; cdr3_aa: CASSFGVLEQFF
v_call: TRBV20-1; clone_size: many; j_call: TRBJ2-3; d_call: TRBD2; cdr3_nt: TGCAGTGCTAGAGACGACGGGATCGGACTAGCGACAGATACGCAGTATTTT; cdr3_aa: CSARDDGIGLATDTQYF
v_call: TRBV28; clone_size: .; j_call: TRBJ2-2; d_call: .; cdr3_nt: TGTGCCAGCAGCATTTTAGGGGGGACAGTTAACACCGGGGAGCTGTTTTTT; cdr3_aa: CASSILGGTVNTGELFF
v_call: TRBV11-2; clone_size: .; j_call: TRBJ1-3; d_call: .; cdr3_nt: TGTGCCAGCAGCTTAGACAGGTTGGAAAACACCATATATTTT; cdr3_aa: CASSLDRLENTIYF
v_call: TRBV6-5; clone_size: .; j_call: TRBJ1-3; d_call: .; cdr3_nt: TGTGCCAGCAGTTACGAGGATCCGGGTACGAGAAACACCATATATTTT; cdr3_aa: CASSYEDPGTRNTIYF
v_call: TRBV19; clone_size: .; j_call: TRBJ2-4; d_call: .; cdr3_nt: TGTGCCAGCCCTTTCGAGGGACAAGGGGAGTACTTC; cdr3_aa: CASPFEGQGEYF